The 27 T cell receptor beta chains reported below all come from one sample, sequenced in a study of vaccination and CD4 T cells after COVID-19. Regarding treatment: approximately 11-day PBMC culture with coronavirus spike peptide pools or control peptides (ViraFEST assay). Which antigens these TCRs recognize remains unknown. Sequenced with the Oncomine TCR Beta short-read assay was DNA taken from cultured CD4+ T cells. TCRdb processed the PCR reads anew with MiXCR; each CDR3 protein has one entry. This sample has around 12,000 distinct CDR3 sequences, with approximately 44% found just once. The sequenced material came from CD4+ T cells from blood, cultured in vitro. Receptors were obtained from a human donor who had recovered from COVID-19.

The J gene is TRBJ1-2, the V gene TRBV12-3 or TRBV12-4, with a weak D call TRBD1 (6 bases). This CDR3 contains 14 residues. V lost 5 bases to trimming and J lost 3 bases, with 13 bases between them. The CDR3 protein is CASSLSGGHYGYTF. CDR3 sequence (DNA): TGTGCCAGCAGTCTCTCCGGGGGCCACTATGGCTACACCTTC.

This clonotype was seen more than once but under ten times. This chain uses TRBV20-1 with TRBJ2-2; 8 bases match TRBD2. CDR1 and CDR2 (germline): DFQATT, SNEGSKA (reference sequence). The CDR3 has 13 residues. V lost 3 bases to trimming and J lost 4 bases; unmatched junction nucleotides: 1. The CDR3 loop is CSASGGVTGELFF. The CDR3 nucleotides are TGCAGTGCTAGCGGGGGGGTCACCGGGGAGCTGTTTTTT.

In this sample, this clonotype turned up a few times. The rearrangement joins TRBV24-1 to TRBJ2-1; TRBD2 matches at 11 bases. This CDR3 has 15 residues. With V trimmed by 5 bases and J by 7 bases, 6 bases remained unmatched. CDR1 is KGHDR and CDR2 is SFDVKD in the germline V gene. The CDR3 DNA follows: TGTGCCACCAGTGTGAAACTAGCGGGAGCTAATGAGCAGTTCTTC. Translated, it gives CATSVKLAGANEQFF.

This chain links TRBV12-3 or TRBV12-4 with TRBJ2-7; TRBD2 might be the D (6 bases). V was clipped by 2 bases and J by 4 bases, with 12 bases between them. The CDR3 contains 14 residues. CDR3 loop: CASSLMWGRYEQYF. CDR3 DNA: TGTGCCAGCAGTTTAATGTGGGGGAGGTACGAGCAGTACTTC.

As to this clonotype: A read error may account for a junction end that differs from germline. This chain uses TRBV24-1 with TRBJ2-7; weak D call: TRBD2 (5 bases). This CDR3 region has 20 residues. The germline V gene has CDR1 KGHDR and CDR2 SFDVKD. The CDR3 coding sequence is TGCGCCACCATCAAAGCATCGGGATCTCATGTATATACAATAATTTATGGGCAGTACTTC. This gives the protein CATIKASGSHVYTIIYGQYF.

This clonotype has more than one count but fewer than ten. In DNA, the CDR3 is TGTGCCTGGAGTCCCCAGGGAAGGGTCACTGAAGCTTTCTTT. Translated, it gives CAWSPQGRVTEAFF. This chain joins TRBV30 and TRBJ1-1; tentatively, D is TRBD1 (5 bases). This CDR3 comprises 14 residues. Germline CDR1 GTSNPN, CDR2 SVGIG (reference sequence). Trimming pared 2 bases from V and 4 bases from J, leaving 14 bases between.

The chain uses TRBV19 and TRBJ1-1, with 7 bases that match TRBD1. CDR3 size: 16 residues. Germline V gene lookup returns CDR1 LNHDA and CDR2 SQIVND (reference sequence). The junction had 13 bases not matched to a gene; V was cut back by 5 bases and J by 4 bases. In DNA form, the CDR3 reads TGTGCCAGTAGTTTCCAGACAGGGCGGCGTAGCACTGAAGCTTTCTTT. Translating gives CASSFQTGRRSTEAFF.

The chain couples TRBV3-1 to TRBJ2-1; D may match TRBD1 or TRBD2 (5 bases each). Germline V CDR1 and CDR2: LGHDT, YNNKEL (reference sequence). V was cut by 4 bases and J by 6 bases, with 13 bases left in between. CDR3 size: 14 residues. In DNA, the CDR3 is TGTGCCAGCAGCCTTGGGACCCCGGGCAATGAGCAGTTCTTC. Its translation is CASSLGTPGNEQFF.

Within the sample, this clonotype is large. V gene TRBV27 combines with J gene TRBJ2-3; 12 nucleotides agree with TRBD1. Per germline, CDR1 MNHEY and CDR2 SMNVEV (reference sequence). The CDR3 contains 16 residues. V lost 4 bases to trimming and J lost 2 bases; unmatched junction nucleotides: 4. The DNA for the CDR3 is TGTGCCAGCAGTTCGGGACAGGGGGCGTTCACAGATACGCAGTATTTT. This encodes CASSSGQGAFTDTQYF.

CDR3 residues: CASSSGLAGVWDEQFF. DNA of the CDR3: TGTGCCAGCAGCTCGGGACTAGCGGGAGTATGGGATGAGCAGTTCTTC. The V call is TRBV11-3, the J call TRBJ2-1, with TRBD2 identical over 14 bases. Germline CDR1 and CDR2: SGHNT and YENEEA. The V gene end was trimmed by 4 bases and the J gene end by 8 bases; junction bases not matched to a gene: 7. The CDR3 extends over 16 amino acids.

The rearrangement joins TRBV4-2 to TRBJ2-1; D is possibly TRBD1 or TRBD2 (6 bases each). CDR1 and CDR2 from the germline V gene are LGHNA and YNFKEQ. Trimming removed 1 base from V and 8 bases from J, with 24 bases in between. The CDR3 consists of 18 residues. CDR3 residues: CASSQALGIGGSGYEQFF. In DNA form, the CDR3 reads TGTGCCAGCAGCCAAGCGTTGGGCATAGGGGGGAGTGGGTATGAGCAGTTCTTC.

The V call is TRBV30, the J call TRBJ1-2; D uncertain. CDR3 length: 13 residues. In germline, CDR1 is GTSNPN, CDR2 SVGIG (reference sequence). Trimming took off 2 bases at V and 1 base at J, with 8 bases between the two ends. In DNA form, the CDR3 reads TGTGCCTGGAGTAACAAATTTAACTATGGCTACACCTTC. Protein: CAWSNKFNYGYTF.

The V call is TRBV5-1, the J call TRBJ2-3, with 8 bases fitting TRBD1. V gave up 4 bases and J gave up 1 base; unmatched junction bases: 8. The CDR3 runs 16 residues. Germline lookup yields CDR1 SGHRS and CDR2 YFSETQ. The chain's CDR3 is CASSTGQGGGTDTQYF. The CDR3 DNA is TGCGCCAGCAGCACAGGACAGGGCGGGGGCACAGATACGCAGTATTTT.

This sequence joins TRBV7-2 and TRBJ2-2; 9 bases map to TRBD1. With 5 bases clipped from V and 3 bases from J, the junction kept 7 bases outside the gene matches. This CDR3 comprises 16 residues. Germline V gene lookup returns CDR1 SGHTA and CDR2 FQGNSA. CDR3 sequence reads: CASSPRQGGHTGELFF. The CDR3 DNA reads TGTGCCAGCAGCCCGAGACAGGGGGGGCACACCGGGGAGCTGTTTTTT.

The chain has TRBV11-3 and TRBJ1-2; D might be TRBD1 (6 bases). Germline CDR1 reads SGHNT; CDR2 reads YENEEA. This CDR3 region has 16 residues. V lost 5 bases to trimming and J lost 2 bases, with 18 bases between them. The CDR3 DNA follows: TGTGCCAGCAGCCAAGGCCAGGGGACACACAACTATGGCTACACCTTC. This translates into CASSQGQGTHNYGYTF.

This clonotype has a single count. This sequence joins TRBV3-1 and TRBJ1-5; D is undetermined. Germline V lookup: CDR1 LGHDT, CDR2 YNNKEL (reference sequence). Deletions cut 0 bases from V and 3 bases from J, with 9 bases between. This CDR3 has 15 amino acids. The DNA of the CDR3 is TGTGCCAGCAGCCAAGATCGGGGATACAATCAGCCCCAGCATTTT. Its translation: CASSQDRGYNQPQHF.

Judged by abundance, this clonotype is medium-sized. The rearrangement joins TRBV29-1 to TRBJ2-1; 7 bases agree with TRBD2. The CDR3 is made up of 12 amino acids. V lost 3 bases and J lost 8; bases outside the gene matches: 4. Germline V gives CDR1 SQVTM, CDR2 ANQGSEA. CDR3 region: CSVDGLADEQFF. The CDR3 region has the DNA TGCAGCGTTGACGGGCTAGCGGATGAGCAGTTCTTC.

This chain connects TRBV11-3 to TRBJ1-2, with 11 nucleotides matching TRBD1. Unmatched junction bases numbered 2, after V lost 4 bases and J lost 7 bases. Germline V gene data show CDR1 as SGHNT and CDR2 as YENEEA. This CDR3 is built from 13 residues. Written as DNA, the CDR3 is TGTGCCAGCAGCTGGGACAGGGGGGGTGGCTACACCTTC. This sequence encodes CASSWDRGGGYTF.

A remark on this clonotype: At one boundary the junction diverges from the germline segment, which might be a read error. The chain employs TRBV7-7 and TRBJ2-3, with a possible D match to TRBD1 (5 bases). The germline gives CDR1 SSHAT, CDR2 FNYEAQ (reference sequence). The CDR3 contains 16 residues. The CDR3 is CASSLRQYPDTDTQYF. In DNA, the CDR3 is TGTGCTAGCAGCCTCCGACAGTACCCCGACACAGATACGCAGTATTTT.

V is TRBV3-1 and J is TRBJ1-5, with 7 bases fitting TRBD1. With 1 base clipped from V and 2 bases from J, the junction kept 11 bases outside the gene matches. CDR1 and CDR2 (germline): LGHDT, YNNKEL (reference sequence). This CDR3 region has 18 residues. CDR3 protein: CASSQVRDRAARNQPQHF. The CDR3 coding sequence is TGTGCCAGCAGCCAAGTTCGAGACAGGGCGGCGCGCAATCAGCCCCAGCATTTT. Variable domain in full (rest from reference TRBV3-1 and TRBJ1-5): DTAVSQTPKYLVTQMGNDKSIKCEQNLGHDTMYWYKQDSKKFLKIMFSYNNKELIINETVPNRFSPKSPDKAHLNLHINSLELGDSAVYFCASSQVRDRAARNQPQHFGDGTRLSIL.

This chain joins TRBV28 and TRBJ2-7; D is unclear. There are 12 residues in the CDR3. V dropped 3 bases and J dropped 4 bases, with 7 bases sitting between them. CDR1 and CDR2 (germline): MDHEN, SYDVKM. The CDR3 protein is CASSFVEYEQYF. The CDR3 coding sequence is TGTGCCAGCAGTTTTGTAGAATACGAGCAGTACTTC.

The chain combines TRBV19 with TRBJ2-7, with D possibly matching TRBD2 (5 bases). CDR1 is LNHDA and CDR2 is SQIVND in the germline V gene (reference sequence). This CDR3 has 14 residues. V was trimmed by 2 bases and J by 2 bases, leaving 10 bases between them. Written as DNA, the CDR3 is TGTGCCAGTAGTATACAGCGGAGAACCTACGAGCAGTACTTC. Its translation: CASSIQRRTYEQYF.

The chain is built from TRBV19 and TRBJ2-3; D tentatively fits TRBD1 or TRBD2 (5 bases each). V gave up 7 bases and J gave up 5 bases, with 16 bases separating them. The length of the CDR3 is 14 residues. Germline CDR1 is LNHDA and CDR2 is SQIVND (reference sequence). CDR3 DNA sequence: TGTGCCAGTAAGCTTAGGGGCGAGGGAGATACGCAGTATTTT. Amino acid sequence: CASKLRGEGDTQYF.

The chain links TRBV9 to TRBJ1-2, with TRBD1 identical over 7 bases. This CDR3 comprises 14 residues. From germline, CDR1 is SGDLS and CDR2 YYNGEE. The J segment lost 8 bases and the V segment lost 1 base, leaving 8 bases of the junction unmatched. The CDR3 sequence: CASSVTGAPGGYTF. The CDR3 DNA sequence: TGTGCCAGCAGCGTAACAGGGGCGCCTGGGGGCTACACCTTC.

This chain connects TRBV20-1 to TRBJ1-1, with TRBD1 identical over 8 bases. Germline CDR1 is DFQATT and CDR2 is SNEGSKA (reference sequence). This CDR3 has 13 amino acids. The V and J ends lost 5 bases and 5 bases, in that order; junction bases with no gene match: 7. CDR3 sequence reads: CSAPGTGWTEAFF. CDR3 coding DNA: TGCAGTGCTCCCGGGACAGGATGGACTGAAGCTTTCTTT.

The gene calls are TRBV3-1 and TRBJ2-3, with D perhaps matching TRBD2 (5 bases). The CDR3 is 15 amino acids. Trimming took off 0 bases at V and 1 base at J, with 8 bases between the two ends. In germline, CDR1 is LGHDT, CDR2 YNNKEL (reference sequence). The CDR3: CASSQDSSGTDTQYF. CDR3 DNA: TGTGCCAGCAGCCAAGATAGTAGCGGCACAGATACGCAGTATTTT.

This clonotype appeared a few times. The gene calls are TRBV19 and TRBJ1-5; D is undetermined. The germline V gene has CDR1 LNHDA and CDR2 SQIVND (reference sequence). Trimming pared 3 bases from V and 0 bases from J, leaving 9 bases between. The CDR3 has 15 residues. CDR3 sequence reads: CASSIGSYSNQPQHF. CDR3 bases: TGTGCCAGTAGTATTGGCAGCTATAGCAATCAGCCCCAGCATTTT.